The text below deals with one T cell receptor beta chain. This sample was taken from a study of patients and donors after allogeneic stem cell transplantation. There are 16 residues in the CDR3. V shed 1 base, J shed 1 base, and the junction held 4 bases outside the gene matches. The germline CDR1 and CDR2 sequences are SGHTA and FQGNSA. TCRdb recomputed calls from the RT-PCR reads with MiXCR, one row per CDR3 protein. The sample lists approximately 99,000 distinct CDR3 sequences, around 36% occurring once. The chain couples TRBV7-2 to TRBJ1-3; 7 nucleotides match TRBD1. Sequencing used blood, either unsorted or a sorted T cell fraction (not recorded which). This sequence originates from a human donor who was either an allogeneic HSCT recipient or a stem cell or donor lymphocyte infusion donor (not recorded which). It is not recorded whose cells these are; they may come from a transplant donor. For the CDR3, the DNA is TGTGCCAGCAGCTTAGGTTCAGGGGGTTCTGGAAACACCATATATTTT. Translated: CASSLGSGGSGNTIYF.